The clone carrying this TCR beta chain was detected many times. Its antigen is unknown. Germline V gene sequence: CDR1 SGHTA, CDR2 FQGNSA. The CDR3 runs to 14 residues. V lost 4 bases, J lost 7 bases, and 7 bases stayed unmatched. TCRdb reprocessed the reads with MiXCR, giving one entry per CDR3 protein. In the table there are some 110,000 distinct CDR3 sequences, roughly 9.1% of which are singletons. This entry is derived from a study of T cell repertoires in cytomegalovirus infection. General observations from the study: HLA-C-restricted CMV clonotypes gave the most frequent clonotype in two of eight donors. Carriers of CMV and the relevant HLA type were discriminated by public TCR beta frequency.

The V and J genes are TRBV7-2 and TRBJ2-1; 7 nucleotides align to TRBD2. This receptor was obtained from a human donor in good health (CMV status not recorded). Some clones in this sample may be carry-over from other donors' samples. Sample: PBMCs, sequenced either directly or after in vitro stimulation (not recorded which). CDR3 protein: CASSSDFSGNEQFF. The DNA of the CDR3 is TGTGCCAGCAGCTCCGATTTTAGCGGGAATGAGCAGTTCTTC.